Shown below are 15 T cell receptor beta chains from a single sample sequenced in a study of T cell changes during pregnancy in multiple sclerosis. Data came from immunoSEQ multiplex PCR; TCRdb stores just in-frame clones and leaves some out. The sample holds 60,000 or so clones; nearly 90% are singletons and the top ten take 2% to 3%. Sequenced here: peripheral blood, sampled in the first trimester of pregnancy. The origin of the receptors is a female donor with multiple sclerosis, enrolled in a pregnancy study.

The V gene is TRBV5-6, the J gene TRBJ2-1; perhaps TRBD2 as D (6 bases). Germline CDR1 SGHDT, CDR2 YYEEEE. Trimming took off 3 bases at V and 7 bases at J, with 11 bases between the two ends. This CDR3 region has 13 residues. Written as DNA, the CDR3 is TGTGCCAGCAGCTGGCCGGGACTGAATGAGCAGTTCTTC. It translates to CASSWPGLNEQFF. The full variable domain, its missing parts supplied by reference TRBV5-6 and TRBJ2-1, is DAGVTQSPTHLIKTRGQQVTLRCSPKSGHDTVSWYQQALGQGPQFIFQYYEEEERQRGNFPDRFSGHQFPNYSSELNVNALLLGDSALYLCASSWPGLNEQFFGPGTRLTVL.

The chain couples TRBV5-1 to TRBJ2-5; 8 bases are shared with TRBD2. CDR1 SGHRS and CDR2 YFSETQ come from the germline V gene. The ends lost 5 bases at V and 4 bases at J; junction bases unmatched: 10. The CDR3 sequence is 15 residues long. The chain's CDR3 is CASSPQGLGVETQYF. The CDR3 nucleotides read TGCGCCAGCAGTCCCCAGGGACTAGGAGTAGAGACCCAGTACTTC. Based on the CDR3 plus reference TRBV5-1 and TRBJ2-5, the full variable domain is KAGVTQTPRYLIKTRGQQVTLSCSPISGHRSVSWYQQTPGQGLQFLFEYFSETQRNKGNFPGRFSGRQFSNSRSEMNVSTLELGDSALYLCASSPQGLGVETQYFGPGTRLLVL.

V usage is TRBV7-9 and J usage is TRBJ1-1; TRBD1 agrees at 8 bases. The junction had 11 bases not matched to a gene; V was cut back by 4 bases and J by 4 bases. The CDR3 is 16 amino acids. CDR1 and CDR2 from the germline V gene are SEHNR and FQNEAQ (reference sequence). The CDR3 spells CASSSNRGGTTTEAFF. As DNA, the CDR3 is TGTGCCAGCAGCTCAAACAGGGGGGGGACGACCACTGAAGCTTTCTTT.

V and J are TRBV14 and TRBJ2-5, with 8 positions matching TRBD1. Germline V gives CDR1 SGHDN, CDR2 FVKESK. This CDR3 contains 14 residues. J was trimmed by 6 bases and V by 2 bases; bases with no gene match: 5. CDR3 region: CASSQLWTGQTQYF. For the CDR3, the DNA is TGTGCCAGCAGCCAACTTTGGACAGGGCAGACCCAGTACTTC.

V and J are TRBV7-8 and TRBJ2-7; unclear D gene. The CDR3 has 12 amino acids. The V end lost 7 bases, the J end lost 5 bases, and 12 bases lay between the germline ends. From germline, CDR1 is SGHVS and CDR2 FQNEAQ. In nucleotides, the CDR3 is TGTGCCAGCACCCATACATCCAACGAGCAGTACTTC. Translated: CASTHTSNEQYF.

The genes are TRBV6-1 and TRBJ2-2, with 9 bases lining up with TRBD1. The junction had 2 bases not matched to a gene; V was cut back by 6 bases and J by 3 bases. Germline V gene sequence: CDR1 MNHNS, CDR2 SASEGT. This CDR3 is 14 amino acids long. The CDR3 region has the DNA TGTGCCAGCAGGAGACAGGGGGACACCGGGGAGCTGTTTTTT. Translated: CASRRQGDTGELFF.

The J gene is TRBJ1-3, the V gene TRBV10-2; D ambiguous. The ends were cut back, 0 bases at V and 0 bases at J, with 9 bases in the middle. Germline CDR1 WSHSY, CDR2 SAAADI. This CDR3 comprises 16 residues. This CDR3 is CASSESRIYSGNTIYF. The CDR3 coding sequence is TGCGCCAGCAGTGAGTCGAGGATTTACTCTGGAAACACCATATATTTT.

This chain connects TRBV30 to TRBJ2-3; the match to TRBD2 covers 7 bases. Germline V gives CDR1 GTSNPN, CDR2 SVGIG (reference sequence). There are 15 residues in the CDR3. With 4 bases clipped from V and 1 base from J, the junction kept 8 bases outside the gene matches. Written as DNA, the CDR3 is TGTGCCTGGAAGGTGACTAGCCGACGCACAGATACGCAGTATTTT. Amino acids: CAWKVTSRRTDTQYF.

J is TRBJ2-1 and V is TRBV7-2; 8 bases are shared with TRBD1. Trimming cost V 6 bases and J 3 bases; bases outside gene matches: 13. Germline V gives CDR1 SGHTA, CDR2 FQGNSA. There are 17 residues in the CDR3. In nucleotides, the CDR3 is TGTGCCAGCAGACGCCAGGCTACAGGGGGATACTACAATGAGCAGTTCTTC. This sequence encodes CASRRQATGGYYNEQFF.

This chain links TRBV19 with TRBJ1-1, with D unclear. Trimming left V 4 bases short and J 3 bases short, with 9 bases between. The CDR3 is 13 residues long. The germline V gene encodes CDR1 LNHDA and CDR2 SQIVND (reference sequence). CDR3 nucleotide sequence: TGTGCCAGTAGTACGCAGGCGTACACTGAAGCTTTCTTT. It specifies CASSTQAYTEAFF.

The rearrangement links TRBV10-3 to TRBJ1-4; maybe TRBD1 (6 bases). The CDR3 spans 16 residues. Germline V gives CDR1 ENHRY, CDR2 SYGVKD. V was clipped by 2 bases and J by 7 bases, with 17 bases between them. CDR3 in DNA: TGTGCCATCAGTGAGACCAGACAGGACGGTAGTGAAAAACTGTTTTTT. Encoded protein: CAISETRQDGSEKLFF.

This chain connects TRBV29-1 to TRBJ1-3; D unresolved. V was shortened by 4 bases and J by 4 bases, with 11 bases between the two germline ends. The CDR3 contains 13 residues. From germline, CDR1 is SQVTM and CDR2 ANQGSEA. For the CDR3, the DNA is TGCAGCGTTGGAGGGTACCCCGGAAACACCATATATTTT. Translation gives CSVGGYPGNTIYF.

V and J are TRBV27 and TRBJ1-1; weak D call: TRBD1 (5 bases). Germline V CDR1 and CDR2: MNHEY, SMNVEV (reference sequence). Trimming stripped 0 bases from V and 4 bases from J, with 9 bases between. CDR3 length equals 14 residues. For the CDR3, the DNA is TGTGCCAGCAGTTTATCCGGGGGTCCCACTGAAGCTTTCTTT. Its protein product is CASSLSGGPTEAFF.

CDR3 in amino acids: CASSPGGVSSGNTIYF. Here the CDR3 DNA reads TGTGCCAGCAGCCCTGGGGGGGTGAGCTCTGGAAACACCATATATTTT. The chain employs TRBV7-6 and TRBJ1-3; D possibly corresponds to TRBD1 (5 bases). Trimming cost V 5 bases and J 0 bases, with 14 bases left between them. The CDR3 is 16 residues long. Germline V lookup: CDR1 SGHVS, CDR2 FNYEAQ.

This chain connects TRBV6-5 to TRBJ2-7; TRBD2 matches at 9 bases. V lost 1 base and J lost 3; bases outside the gene matches: 4. This CDR3 has 15 residues. Germline CDR1 is MNHEY and CDR2 is SVGAGI. The chain's CDR3 is CASSYLPAGGYEQYF. The CDR3 bases are TGTGCCAGCAGTTACTTACCAGCGGGAGGCTACGAGCAGTACTTC.